The clone carrying this T cell receptor (beta chain) was found many times. The data are from a study of neurological immune-mediated disorders. TCRdb passed the 5' RACE reads through MiXCR, listing each CDR3 protein once. The sample records some 60,000 distinct CDR3 sequences, more than 7.5% being singletons. Described time point: longitudinal time-point 2. Sequenced input: PBMCs. This TCR came from a man under 40 in good health.

CDR3 sequence reads: CSARFVNEQFF. The CDR3 nucleotides are TGCAGTGCTAGATTCGTGAATGAGCAGTTCTTC. V usage is TRBV20-1 and J usage is TRBJ2-1, with unresolved D. CDR3 length: 11 residues. V dropped 2 bases and J dropped 7 bases, with 6 bases sitting between them. Germline V gene sequence: CDR1 DFQATT, CDR2 SNEGSKA (reference sequence).